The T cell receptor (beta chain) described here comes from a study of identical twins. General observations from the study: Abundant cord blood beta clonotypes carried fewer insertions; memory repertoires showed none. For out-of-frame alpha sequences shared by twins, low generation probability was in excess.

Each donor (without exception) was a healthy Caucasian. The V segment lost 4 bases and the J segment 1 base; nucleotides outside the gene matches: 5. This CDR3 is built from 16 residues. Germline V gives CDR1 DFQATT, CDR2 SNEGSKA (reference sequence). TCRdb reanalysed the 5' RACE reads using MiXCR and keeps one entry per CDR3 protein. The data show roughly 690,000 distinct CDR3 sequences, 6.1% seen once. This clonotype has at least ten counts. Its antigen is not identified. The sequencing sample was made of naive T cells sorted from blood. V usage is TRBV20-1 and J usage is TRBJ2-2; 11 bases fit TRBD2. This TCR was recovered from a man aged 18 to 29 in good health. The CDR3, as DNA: TGCAGTGCTACGGGACTAGCGGAGTTGAACACCGGGGAGCTGTTTTTT. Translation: CSATGLAELNTGELFF.